A selection of T cell receptor beta chains follows, all from one sample in a study of T cell changes during pregnancy in multiple sclerosis. Measured with immunoSEQ multiplex PCR; TCRdb has only the in-frame clones, and not every one. This sample carries 60,000 or so clones, around 89% of them seen once, and the ten largest clones take roughly 0.9%. Sequences were derived from peripheral blood, sampled in the first trimester of pregnancy. These receptors were taken from a female donor in good health, enrolled as a control in a pregnancy study. Both conserved end residues are part of each CDR3. D genes are given only for firm matches. Rows may omit the clone size; those that give it use once, few, many or a size class.

TRBJ2-5 TRBD1 NA TRBV5-1 14 CASSQGATWETQYF TGCGCCAGCAGCCAGGGGGCTACGTGGGAGACCCAGTACTTC
TRBJ1-4 TRBD1 NA TRBV28 15 CASSSGQGRNEKLFF TGTGCCAGCAGTTCAGGACAGGGTAGAAATGAAAAACTGTTTTTT
TRBJ1-2 NA NA TRBV29-1 12 CSDDGGNYGYTF TGCAGCGATGACGGGGGGAACTATGGCTACACCTTC
TRBJ1-5 TRBD1 NA TRBV19 17 CASSIDAQGAGYQPQHF TGTGCCAGTAGTATAGATGCCCAGGGGGCGGGATATCAGCCCCAGCATTTT
TRBJ2-3 TRBD1 NA TRBV6-5 14 CASSTGQSTDTQYF TGTGCCAGCAGTACGGGACAGAGCACAGATACGCAGTATTTT
TRBJ1-5 NA NA TRBV2 13 CASRPDINQPQHF TGTGCCAGCAGGCCGGACATTAATCAGCCCCAGCATTTT
TRBJ2-7 NA NA TRBV14 13 CASSRTASYEQYF TGTGCCAGCAGCCGAACAGCTTCCTACGAGCAGTACTTC
TRBJ2-7 TRBD1 NA TRBV4-2 14 CASSQDLQGYEQYF TGTGCCAGCAGCCAAGACTTACAGGGGTACGAGCAGTACTTC
TRBJ1-1 TRBD1 few TRBV9 13 CASSVDRDTEAFF TGTGCCAGCAGCGTCGACAGGGATACTGAAGCTTTCTTT
TRBJ1-3 NA NA TRBV7-8 14 CASSLGRLGNTIYF TGTGCCAGCAGCTTAGGGAGGCTTGGAAACACCATATATTTT
TRBJ2-6 NA NA TRBV11-3 16 CASSYLEGGPADVLTF TGTGCCAGCAGCTACTTGGAGGGCGGGCCCGCCGACGTCCTGACTTTC
TRBJ2-7 NA NA TRBV11-2 16 CASSLRVKTGRYEQYF TGTGCCAGCAGCTTAAGGGTCAAGACAGGCCGCTACGAGCAGTACTTC
TRBJ2-5 TRBD1 NA TRBV7-9 15 CASSLTTGGVETQYF TGTGCCAGCAGCTTAACCACAGGGGGCGTGGAGACCCAGTACTTC
TRBJ2-2 TRBD2 NA TRBV11-3 18 CASSWVVGAGSNTGELFF TGTGCCAGCAGCTGGGTGGTGGGAGCGGGGTCTAACACCGGGGAGCTGTTTTTT
TRBJ1-2 TRBD1 NA TRBV6-1 14 CASSGDRGLNGYTF TGTGCCAGCAGTGGTGACAGGGGGCTGAATGGCTACACCTTC
TRBJ1-2 NA NA TRBV27 14 CASRRGGLDYGYTF TGTGCCAGCCGAAGGGGGGGGCTGGACTATGGCTACACCTTC
TRBJ2-2 NA NA TRBV6-5 16 CASSYLRGLNTGELFF TGTGCCAGCAGTTACTTAAGGGGATTGAACACCGGGGAGCTGTTTTTT
TRBJ2-2 NA NA TRBV9 15 CASSVEISRHGELFF TGTGCCAGCAGCGTAGAAATTTCGAGACACGGGGAGCTGTTTTTT
TRBJ2-2 TRBD2 NA TRBV15 15 CATSRERGFTGELFF TGTGCCACCAGCAGGGAGCGGGGGTTCACCGGGGAGCTGTTTTTT
TRBJ1-1 NA few TRBV9 13 CASSSGTEAEAFF TGTGCCAGCTCGTCAGGAACGGAGGCTGAAGCTTTCTTT
TRBJ1-5 NA NA TRBV4-2 17 CASSQDQLGAGDQPQHF TGTGCCAGCAGCCAAGATCAGTTGGGGGCTGGTGATCAGCCCCAGCATTTT
TRBJ2-3 NA NA TRBV13 15 CASSLGAGLADTQYF TGTGCCAGCAGCTTAGGGGCCGGGTTGGCAGATACGCAGTATTTT
TRBJ2-3 TRBD1 NA TRBV5-6 17 CASSLFDRGLGTDTQYF TGTGCCAGCAGCTTGTTTGACAGGGGCCTTGGGACAGATACGCAGTATTTT
TRBJ1-2 NA NA TRBV6-5 13 CASSYSRGHGYTF TGTGCCAGCAGTTACTCCCGGGGTCACGGCTACACCTTC
TRBJ2-1 TRBD2 once TRBV4-3 17 CASSQDRGLAGGNEQFF TGCGCCAGCAGCCAAGATAGGGGACTAGCGGGGGGCAATGAGCAGTTCTTC
TRBJ1-2 TRBD1 NA TRBV6-6 16 CASSLGTATLNYGYTF TGTGCCAGCAGCCTCGGGACAGCCACCCTTAACTATGGCTACACCTTC
TRBJ1-5 TRBD1 NA TRBV19 18 CATQSGQGSSRGGQPQHF TGTGCCACACAATCGGGACAGGGGTCAAGTAGAGGCGGTCAGCCCCAGCATTTT
TRBJ1-1 NA NA TRBV29-1 14 CSVVRQALNTEAFF TGCAGCGTTGTCCGACAGGCCCTAAACACTGAAGCTTTCTTT
TRBJ2-7 NA NA TRBV6-1 14 CASSDRARTYEQYF TGTGCCAGCAGTGACAGGGCGCGGACCTACGAGCAGTACTTC
TRBJ2-1 TRBD1 NA TRBV29-1 11 CSADRGREQFF TGCAGCGCAGACAGGGGTCGTGAGCAGTTCTTC
TRBJ1-1 NA NA TRBV19 13 CASSARDITEAFF TGTGCCAGTAGTGCCCGGGACATCACTGAAGCTTTCTTT